This T cell receptor (beta chain) was sequenced for a study of blood T cell repertoires in COVID-19. On the study more broadly: Samples representing acute and convalescent COVID-19 were sourced from the United States, Italy and Spain. T cells, B-cell-depleted T cells, or PBMCs supplied cDNA or gDNA.

This table comes from immunoSEQ multiplex PCR, and its TCRdb copy is limited to in-frame clones, with some not included. The sample records about 120,000 clones, 85% being singletons. The length of the CDR3 is 14 residues. Trimming pared 3 bases from V and 1 base from J, leaving 9 bases between. CDR1 and CDR2 (germline): MNHEY, SMNVEV (reference sequence). This sequence originates from a man older than 75 with acute or convalescent COVID-19. The sequenced sample was peripheral blood. The chain is built from TRBV27 and TRBJ1-1; D uncertain. The CDR3 nucleotides are TGTGCCAGCAGTTTCAGGCGTGGGAACACTGAAGCTTTCTTT. It specifies CASSFRRGNTEAFF.